The clone carrying this T cell receptor beta chain was counted between two and nine times. The sample originates from a study of blood T cells in healthy people across ages. Every donor gave 9 to 10 milliliters of peripheral blood. Alongside a J-beta primer mix, a sample-barcoded 5' primer served in a second PCR lasting about 6 to 12 cycles. The template-switch adaptor was a 5' adaptor with 12 random nucleotides. It tagged each cDNA molecule. TCRdb reprocessed the 5' RACE reads with MiXCR, giving one entry per CDR3 protein. The data contain about 380,000 distinct CDR3 sequences, 45% to 60% of them singletons. The V gene end was trimmed by 3 bases and the J gene end by 9 bases; junction bases not matched to a gene: 10. The CDR3 loop spans 17 amino acids.

The receptor's source is a man in his sixties in good health. What was sequenced was blood. The chain uses TRBV12-3 or TRBV12-4 and TRBJ2-1; 14 nucleotides match TRBD2. CDR3 protein: CASSFPMGLAGVGEQFF. The CDR3 DNA sequence: TGTGCCAGCAGTTTCCCCATGGGACTAGCGGGAGTTGGTGAGCAGTTCTTC.